The rows below give T cell receptor beta chains drawn from one sample of a study of blood T cell repertoires in COVID-19. The table came from immunoSEQ multiplex PCR; TCRdb's copy has only in-frame clones and leaves some out. Seen here are approximately 430,000 clones, 86% observed once, and the top ten hold around 1.4%. The specimen sequenced was peripheral blood. The receptors come from a woman younger than 45 with active or convalescent COVID-19. The CDR3 runs from the conserved cysteine through the conserved F or W. D genes are given only for firm matches. The size of a clone is reported for some rows only, either as once, few or many, or as a class for expanded clones.

CDR3nt: TGTGCCAGCAGCTTCGCGAACGGGGGGAGCGGCTACACCTTC
CDR3aa: CASSFANGGSGYTF
abundance: .
d_gene: .
j_gene: TRBJ1-2
v_gene: TRBV7-9

CDR3nt: TGCGCCAGCAGCGTAGACAGGGGGCTAAATTATTCACCCCTCCACTTT
CDR3aa: CASSVDRGLNYSPLHF
abundance: .
d_gene: TRBD1
j_gene: TRBJ1-6
v_gene: TRBV10-2

CDR3nt: TGCGCCAGTAGCGACGGTTTCTCTGGGGCCAACGTCCTGACTTTC
CDR3aa: CASSDGFSGANVLTF
abundance: .
d_gene: .
j_gene: TRBJ2-6
v_gene: TRBV10-2

CDR3nt: TGTGCCAGTAGTATACCCCGTCGTCTGGAGGACACCGGGGAGCTGTTTTTT
CDR3aa: CASSIPRRLEDTGELFF
abundance: .
d_gene: .
j_gene: TRBJ2-2
v_gene: TRBV19

CDR3nt: TGTGCCAGCACCTATAATTCGAGGTCTAGCGGTTTGGCGCAGTACTTC
CDR3aa: CASTYNSRSSGLAQYF
abundance: .
d_gene: TRBD2
j_gene: TRBJ2-7
v_gene: TRBV7-8

CDR3nt: TGCGCCAGCAGCGCAACCCCAGACAGGGGCGGAGATCGAGGCTACACCTTC
CDR3aa: CASSATPDRGGDRGYTF
abundance: .
d_gene: TRBD1
j_gene: TRBJ1-2
v_gene: TRBV5-1

CDR3nt: TGCGCCAGCAGTGGAAGTGGGGCTGGCGAGCAGTACTTC
CDR3aa: CASSGSGAGEQYF
abundance: .
d_gene: .
j_gene: TRBJ2-7
v_gene: TRBV10-1

CDR3nt: TGTGCCAGCAGCGGGACACAGAATAACTATGGCTACACCTTC
CDR3aa: CASSGTQNNYGYTF
abundance: .
d_gene: .
j_gene: TRBJ1-2
v_gene: TRBV16

CDR3nt: TGTGCCAGCAGCGTAGGGTGGACAGGGAGGCTCGGTAATGAAAAACTGTTTTTT
CDR3aa: CASSVGWTGRLGNEKLFF
abundance: once
d_gene: TRBD1
j_gene: TRBJ1-4
v_gene: TRBV9

CDR3nt: TGTGCCAGTAGTATAGTCCTCAGGGGGGAGCTGTTTTTT
CDR3aa: CASSIVLRGELFF
abundance: .
d_gene: .
j_gene: TRBJ2-2
v_gene: TRBV19

CDR3nt: TGTGCCAGCAGCTTGGCCAGTGAGGGAGCTGGGGAGCTGTTTTTT
CDR3aa: CASSLASEGAGELFF
abundance: .
d_gene: .
j_gene: TRBJ2-2
v_gene: TRBV5-4

CDR3nt: TGTGCCAGCAGGGTCGGACAGGGAAATGGCTACACCTTC
CDR3aa: CASRVGQGNGYTF
abundance: .
d_gene: TRBD1
j_gene: TRBJ1-2
v_gene: TRBV6-5

CDR3nt: TGCGCCAGCAGCCCGGGGACAGGGCGGGAAAAACTGTTTTTT
CDR3aa: CASSPGTGREKLFF
abundance: .
d_gene: TRBD1
j_gene: TRBJ1-4
v_gene: TRBV4-1

CDR3nt: TGTGCCAGTACATGGGCCGCCGAGTATAGCAATCAGCCCCAGCATTTT
CDR3aa: CASTWAAEYSNQPQHF
abundance: .
d_gene: .
j_gene: TRBJ1-5
v_gene: TRBV19

CDR3nt: TGTGCCAGTAGTCTGACTCTCGGGACAGGGGTCTCTGAAGCTTTCTTT
CDR3aa: CASSLTLGTGVSEAFF
abundance: once
d_gene: TRBD1
j_gene: TRBJ1-1
v_gene: TRBV19

CDR3nt: TGTGCCAGCAGCCAGATCGGCGGGGGTTTGCAAGAGACCCAGTACTTC
CDR3aa: CASSQIGGGLQETQYF
abundance: few
d_gene: TRBD2
j_gene: TRBJ2-5
v_gene: TRBV11-2

CDR3nt: TGTGCCAGTAGCATGCCGGGAGGCTTGAACATTCAGTACTTC
CDR3aa: CASSMPGGLNIQYF
abundance: .
d_gene: TRBD2
j_gene: TRBJ2-4
v_gene: TRBV19

CDR3nt: TGTGCCAGTAGTACGGGGGGCATCAATGAGCAGTTCTTC
CDR3aa: CASSTGGINEQFF
abundance: .
d_gene: .
j_gene: TRBJ2-1
v_gene: TRBV19

CDR3nt: TGTGCCAGTAGTGGTAGCGGGAATTCCTACAATGAGCAGTTCTTC
CDR3aa: CASSGSGNSYNEQFF
abundance: .
d_gene: TRBD2
j_gene: TRBJ2-1
v_gene: TRBV19

CDR3nt: TGTGCCAGCGGGACTAGCGCCTACGAGCAGTACTTC
CDR3aa: CASGTSAYEQYF
abundance: .
d_gene: TRBD2
j_gene: TRBJ2-7
v_gene: TRBV2

CDR3nt: TGTGCCAGCAGCTCCCTACAGGGGAATCAGCCCCAGCATTTT
CDR3aa: CASSSLQGNQPQHF
abundance: .
d_gene: TRBD1
j_gene: TRBJ1-5
v_gene: TRBV5-5

CDR3nt: TGTGCCAGCAGCTTTCTCTACGAGCAGTACTTC
CDR3aa: CASSFLYEQYF
abundance: .
d_gene: .
j_gene: TRBJ2-7
v_gene: TRBV7-2

CDR3nt: TGTGCCGGAGTTGAGCGGGAGATAGGCACAGATACGCAGTATTTT
CDR3aa: CAGVEREIGTDTQYF
abundance: .
d_gene: TRBD2
j_gene: TRBJ2-3
v_gene: TRBV2

CDR3nt: TGTGCCAGCAGCAGAGAGAGCGGGAGCTACGAGCAGTACTTC
CDR3aa: CASSRESGSYEQYF
abundance: .
d_gene: TRBD2
j_gene: TRBJ2-7
v_gene: TRBV7-9